This is a list of T cell receptor beta chains from one sample in a study of T-cell reconstitution after alpha-beta-depleted transplantation in children. MiXCR was run by TCRdb on the PCR reads, yielding one entry per CDR3 protein. The sample includes around 600,000 distinct CDR3 sequences, about 10% of them seen just once. The specimen was PBMCs from the stem cell graft donor, collected from the stem cell graft. The source is a human donor who donated a stem cell graft to a child with acute myeloid leukemia. Each CDR3 is given with its conserved first and last residue. Only part of the rows carry a size: once, few, many, or a class if the clone is expanded.

clone size: many
J gene: TRBJ2-1
V gene: TRBV10-3
CDR3 protein: CAISELAGEPYNEQFF

clone size: NA
J gene: TRBJ1-4
V gene: TRBV20-1
CDR3 protein: CSARALTGSNEKLFF

clone size: NA
J gene: TRBJ2-3
V gene: TRBV7-8
CDR3 protein: CASSLGGTNENTQYF

clone size: few
J gene: TRBJ2-3
V gene: TRBV6-5
CDR3 protein: CASSSRGQENF

clone size: NA
J gene: TRBJ1-1
V gene: TRBV11-1
CDR3 protein: CASSSWVGESMNTEAFF

clone size: NA
J gene: TRBJ1-6
V gene: TRBV5-1
CDR3 protein: CASSSRGGHNFDSPLHF

clone size: few
J gene: TRBJ1-3
V gene: TRBV28
CDR3 protein: CASSAPGQGNTIYF

clone size: many
J gene: TRBJ2-1
V gene: TRBV28
CDR3 protein: CASNQRQGIGAEQFF

clone size: few
J gene: TRBJ2-2
V gene: TRBV4-3
CDR3 protein: CASSHGTSGRTGELFF

clone size: many
J gene: TRBJ2-1
V gene: TRBV20-1
CDR3 protein: CSASLAGGPSNEQFF

clone size: few
J gene: TRBJ2-1
V gene: TRBV20-1
CDR3 protein: CSAHSTRDNEQFF

clone size: NA
J gene: TRBJ1-2
V gene: TRBV20-1
CDR3 protein: CSARDTPLTGPNYGYTF

clone size: few
J gene: TRBJ2-5
V gene: TRBV25-1
CDR3 protein: CASSETAQETQYF

clone size: few
J gene: TRBJ1-5
V gene: TRBV20-1
CDR3 protein: CSAVSGVVSNQPQHF

clone size: NA
J gene: TRBJ1-5
V gene: TRBV12-3/TRBV12-4
CDR3 protein: CASSFQPQPQHF

clone size: few
J gene: TRBJ2-2
V gene: TRBV10-3
CDR3 protein: CASTKGGDTGELFF

clone size: NA
J gene: TRBJ2-3
V gene: TRBV20-1
CDR3 protein: CSASRVGQGTQYF

clone size: NA
J gene: TRBJ2-1
V gene: TRBV27
CDR3 protein: CASGGYGQPSNEQFF

clone size: many
J gene: TRBJ1-1
V gene: TRBV5-6
CDR3 protein: CASSSFRDRMNTEAFF

clone size: NA
J gene: TRBJ2-7
V gene: TRBV15
CDR3 protein: CATSRDRTGVLEQYF

clone size: few
J gene: TRBJ2-7
V gene: TRBV29-1
CDR3 protein: CSVRDRGEQYF

clone size: many
J gene: TRBJ2-3
V gene: TRBV9
CDR3 protein: CASSVDAADTQYF

clone size: NA
J gene: TRBJ1-2
V gene: TRBV7-9
CDR3 protein: CASSLDGRVNGYTF

clone size: few
J gene: TRBJ2-5
V gene: TRBV10-3
CDR3 protein: CATRPVVGSGETQYF

clone size: many
J gene: TRBJ2-1
V gene: TRBV29-1
CDR3 protein: CSVGGTIYNEQFF

clone size: few
J gene: TRBJ2-5
V gene: TRBV11-2
CDR3 protein: CASSSGQGRWETQYF

clone size: many
J gene: TRBJ2-2
V gene: TRBV5-1
CDR3 protein: CASSPGLAGGKAGELFF

clone size: NA
J gene: TRBJ2-7
V gene: TRBV6-1
CDR3 protein: CASSAGLADSYEQYF

clone size: few
J gene: TRBJ1-3
V gene: TRBV12-3/TRBV12-4
CDR3 protein: CASSFWTGFSGNTIYF

clone size: NA
J gene: TRBJ2-5
V gene: TRBV15
CDR3 protein: CATSRDRGTSGRAVETQYF

clone size: many
J gene: TRBJ2-2
V gene: TRBV12-3/TRBV12-4
CDR3 protein: CASSLPAGQGTGELFF

clone size: few
J gene: TRBJ2-7
V gene: TRBV29-1
CDR3 protein: CSFWASGSYEQYF

clone size: NA
J gene: TRBJ2-5
V gene: TRBV30
CDR3 protein: CAWRKGGETQYF

clone size: NA
J gene: TRBJ1-2
V gene: TRBV14
CDR3 protein: CASSQSPRERYYTF

clone size: NA
J gene: TRBJ2-7
V gene: TRBV20-1
CDR3 protein: CSADRDRGYEQYF

clone size: many
J gene: TRBJ1-2
V gene: TRBV20-1
CDR3 protein: CSARDNVNYGYTF

clone size: NA
J gene: TRBJ2-1
V gene: TRBV7-3
CDR3 protein: CASSLNRGAVVNEQFF

clone size: few
J gene: TRBJ2-5
V gene: TRBV28
CDR3 protein: CASSHGTGGGTQYF

clone size: many
J gene: TRBJ2-1
V gene: TRBV7-9
CDR3 protein: CASSDYEQFF

clone size: NA
J gene: TRBJ2-3
V gene: TRBV5-1
CDR3 protein: CASSSGLAGEGWTDTQYF

clone size: many
J gene: TRBJ2-7
V gene: TRBV24-1
CDR3 protein: CATSDRWEQYF

clone size: few
J gene: TRBJ1-5
V gene: TRBV3-1
CDR3 protein: CASSRLGAPNQPQHF